The sequence of this TCR beta chain was determined in a study of radiotherapy plus CTLA-4 blockade in lung cancer. At the level of the study: Objective responses arose in approximately 17% of patients, and 31% experienced disease control.

Using immunoSEQ multiplex PCR, the repertoire was profiled, and TCRdb retains in-frame clones only, with some absent. The sample carries approximately 39,000 clones, 72% recorded once. Study-wide results and limits: Some TCR clones had been derived from tumors. These clones expanded in peripheral blood after radiotherapy plus ipilimumab. Best predicting response, reportedly, were early blood T cell clone dynamics, with interferon-beta.

CDR1 and CDR2 (germline): SNHLY, FYNNEI. The CDR3 sequence is 15 residues long. Trimming took 4 bases from V and 0 from J, leaving 10 bases between them. Comment on this clone: What it binds is not known.

The J gene is TRBJ2-1, the V gene TRBV2; no firm D call. The sequenced sample was peripheral blood, obtained from a patient treated with radiotherapy plus ipilimumab. The TCR sequence derives from a human donor with non-small cell lung cancer who had stable disease on radiotherapy plus ipilimumab. CDR3 sequence reads: CASSGQGSSYNEQFF. CDR3 nucleotide sequence: TGTGCCAGCAGTGGACAAGGTAGCTCCTACAATGAGCAGTTCTTC.